This T cell receptor beta chain was sequenced for a study of post-analysis software for immune sequencing data. Study-level information: Secondary progressive, relapsing-remitting and progressive-relapsing multiple sclerosis were among the included disease courses. Whole-study results and caveats: Significantly lower normalized Chao1 diversity was seen in multiple sclerosis patients than in controls.

This clonotype was detected only a few times. Antigen specificity is unknown. The TCR beta cDNA libraries carried unique molecular identifiers. TCRdb re-called the PCR reads with MiXCR, one entry per CDR3 protein. The sample includes about 460,000 distinct CDR3 sequences, over 35% of them seen just once. The clonotype originates from a girl aged 10 to 17 with multiple sclerosis. Sequencing was carried out using blood.

Here the CDR3 DNA reads TGTGCCAGCAGCCTTGGCCCCACTAGCGTTTCCGAGCAGTACTTC. It codes for CASSLGPTSVSEQYF. The J gene is TRBJ2-7, the V gene TRBV7-2; the match to TRBD2 covers 7 bases. Germline V lookup: CDR1 SGHTA, CDR2 FQGNSA. V shed 5 bases and J 6 bases; nucleotides not matched to a gene: 13. This CDR3 spans 15 amino acids.